This entry features one T cell receptor (beta chain) sequence. The data derive from a study of blood T cell repertoires in COVID-19. In the study overall: The United States, Italy and Spain provided the acute and convalescent COVID-19 samples.

The authors' processing: Reference gene primer amplification gave nucleated cell count estimates. Using immunoSEQ multiplex PCR, the repertoire was profiled, and TCRdb retains in-frame clones only, with some absent. V and J calls plus clone size are reproduced from that table; the DNA served to infer D and trimming. The table has 300,000 to 500,000 clones, approximately 90% seen once; the top ten hold approximately 1%. Participants had their cohort set by participant-reported clinical history. This receptor was identified in a woman aged 25-40 years with acute COVID-19. Material: PBMCs or T cells enriched from blood (not recorded which).

The chain's CDR3 is CASTSQGAVNEQFF. The CDR3 DNA is TGTGCCAGCACCTCTCAGGGGGCGGTTAATGAGCAGTTCTTC. The chain links TRBV21-1 to TRBJ2-1; TRBD1 reflects the table's D call only, with no check against the DNA. TRBV21-1 is a pseudogene. The CDR3 length is 14 residues.